What follows is one T cell receptor (beta chain) and its context. Its specificity is unknown. Those who donated, Caucasian adults without exception, all lived in Nashville, Tennessee. V shed 0 bases and J shed 6 bases, with 12 bases lying between them. The germline V gene encodes CDR1 SGHAT and CDR2 FQNNGV. CDR3 length: 15 amino acids. The data were produced by immunoSEQ multiplex PCR, yet TCRdb's version contains in-frame clones alone and is incomplete. This sample has 740,000 or so clones, with 55% to 85% found just once. This entry belongs to a study of shared clonotypes between healthy human individuals. Whole-study results and caveats: The genetic and exposure-history diversity represented was limited by few donors.

The chain combines TRBV11-2 with TRBJ2-1, with D maybe TRBD2 (6 bases). Sequenced sample: memory CD4+ T cells sorted from blood. Subset here: CD45RA-negative fraction. The receptor's source is a woman in her twenties or thirties in good health. The CDR3 DNA sequence: TGTGCCAGCAGCTTAGACCCTCAGACTAGCAATGAGCAGTTCTTC. It translates to CASSLDPQTSNEQFF.